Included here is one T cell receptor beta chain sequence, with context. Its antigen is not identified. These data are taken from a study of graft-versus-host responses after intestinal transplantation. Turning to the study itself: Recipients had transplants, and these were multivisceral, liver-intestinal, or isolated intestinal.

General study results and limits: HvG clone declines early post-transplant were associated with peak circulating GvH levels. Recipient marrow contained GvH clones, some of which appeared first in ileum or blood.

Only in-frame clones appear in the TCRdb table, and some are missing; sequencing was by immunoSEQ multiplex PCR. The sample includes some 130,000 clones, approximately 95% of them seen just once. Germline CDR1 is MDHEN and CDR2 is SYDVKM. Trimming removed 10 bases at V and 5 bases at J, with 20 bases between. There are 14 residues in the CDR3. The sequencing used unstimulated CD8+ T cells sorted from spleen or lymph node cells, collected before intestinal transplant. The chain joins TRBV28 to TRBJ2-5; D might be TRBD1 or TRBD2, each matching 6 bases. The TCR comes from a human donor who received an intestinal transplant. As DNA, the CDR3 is TGTGCCACCAAGATGGATGGGGGGCAGGAGACCCAGTACTTC. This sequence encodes CATKMDGGQETQYF.